Presented here are 21 T cell receptor beta chains from one specimen sequenced in a study of blood T cell repertoires in COVID-19. The method was immunoSEQ multiplex PCR; TCRdb's version includes in-frame clones alone and lacks a portion of them. The repertoire holds a few hundred thousand clones, with around 87% as singletons. Material: peripheral blood. The receptors shown here come from a woman aged 45-65 years with acute or convalescent COVID-19.

V is TRBV28 and J is TRBJ2-1; 9 nucleotides match TRBD2. Trimming at V came to 1 base and at J to 4 bases, leaving 5 bases not matched to a gene. Germline CDR1 reads MDHEN; CDR2 reads SYDVKM. The CDR3 loop spans 16 amino acids. In DNA, the CDR3 is TGTGCCAGCAGTTTATTTGGCGCGGGAGGGTACAATGAGCAGTTCTTC. It translates to CASSLFGAGGYNEQFF.

This chain connects TRBV19 to TRBJ2-7; D may be TRBD2 (6 bases). V lost 7 bases and J lost 4, with 11 bases in between. The length of the CDR3 is 12 residues. Looked up from germline, CDR1 is LNHDA and CDR2 is SQIVND (reference sequence). The CDR3 coding sequence is TGTGCCAGTACCGGGGGACTGTACGAGCAGTACTTC. This codes for CASTGGLYEQYF.

V gene TRBV6-5 combines with J gene TRBJ1-1; a weak D match, TRBD1 (5 bases). CDR3 length: 15 residues. With 2 bases removed from V and 3 bases from J, the gap between germline ends came to 13 bases. Per germline, CDR1 MNHEY and CDR2 SVGAGI. The CDR3 nucleotides are TGTGCCAGCAGTTACGCAACAGGCGCGGACACTGAAGCTTTCTTT. This sequence encodes CASSYATGADTEAFF.

The table lists this clone with a few counts. The chain joins TRBV9 to TRBJ2-7; D unresolved. V was shortened by 4 bases and J by 0 bases, with 11 bases between the two germline ends. Looked up from germline, CDR1 is SGDLS and CDR2 is YYNGEE. The CDR3 length is 14 residues. The CDR3 here is CASSLDSSSYEQYF. As DNA, the CDR3 is TGTGCCAGCAGCCTAGATTCATCCTCCTACGAGCAGTACTTC.

In its sample, this clone was seen a few times. The CDR3 protein is CAWERGPYEQYF. The CDR3 nucleotides read TGTGCCTGGGAGCGGGGCCCCTACGAGCAGTACTTC. The rearrangement uses TRBV30 and TRBJ2-7, with TRBD2 matching over 7 bases. Trimming removed 5 bases from V and 2 bases from J; junction bases left unmatched: 3. The CDR3 is made up of 12 amino acids. Germline V CDR1 and CDR2: GTSNPN, SVGIG (reference sequence).

The chain has TRBV5-1 and TRBJ2-3; maybe TRBD2 (6 bases). The CDR3 contains 17 residues. V gave up 4 bases and J gave up 4 bases, with 22 bases separating them. Germline V gives CDR1 SGHRS, CDR2 YFSETQ. The CDR3 coding sequence is TGCGCCAGCAGCCAGACTCTGGGGGGTATTACGGCAGATACGCAGTATTTT. Its translation: CASSQTLGGITADTQYF.

This chain connects TRBV5-4 to TRBJ1-1; a possible D gene is TRBD1 (6 bases). The germline V gene has CDR1 SGHNT and CDR2 YYREEE (reference sequence). V lost 0 bases and J lost 0, with 9 bases in between. The CDR3 spans 15 residues. The chain's CDR3 is CASSLDRALNTEAFF. The CDR3 bases are TGTGCCAGCAGCTTGGACAGGGCACTGAACACTGAAGCTTTCTTT.

The chain has TRBV28 and TRBJ1-3; 8 bases are shared with TRBD1. CDR1 and CDR2 from the germline V gene are MDHEN and SYDVKM. This CDR3 region has 15 residues. After removal of 5 bases from V and 1 base from J, the junction contained 4 bases not matched to a gene. CDR3 sequence: CASSQTGESGNTIYF. CDR3 sequence (DNA): TGTGCCAGCAGTCAGACAGGGGAATCTGGAAACACCATATATTTT.

This chain joins TRBV5-1 and TRBJ1-4; D is perhaps TRBD1 (5 bases). The V end lost 0 bases, the J end lost 6 bases, and 9 bases lay between the germline ends. The CDR3 runs 14 residues. Germline V lookup: CDR1 SGHRS, CDR2 YFSETQ. The CDR3, as DNA: TGCGCCAGCAGCTTGGAGGCGGGGGATGAAAAACTGTTTTTT. This gives the protein CASSLEAGDEKLFF.

The V and J genes are TRBV5-5 and TRBJ2-1; the D is unclear. The V end was cut by 0 bases, the J end by 5 bases, with 9 bases between. The CDR3 contains 14 residues. Germline CDR1 is SGHKS and CDR2 is YYEKEE (reference sequence). CDR3 residues: CASSLAWQDNEQFF. CDR3 bases: TGTGCCAGCAGCTTGGCATGGCAGGACAATGAGCAGTTCTTC.

The CDR3 region is CASSPHRLAGVTEQFF. CDR3 bases: TGTGCCAGCAGCCCCCACCGACTAGCGGGAGTGACTGAGCAGTTCTTC. V and J are TRBV7-2 and TRBJ2-1; 12 bases are shared with TRBD2. Germline loops: CDR1 SGHTA, CDR2 FQGNSA. The CDR3 runs to 16 residues. The junction had 11 bases not matched to a gene; V was cut back by 5 bases and J by 9 bases.

This clone turned up a few times. The chain has TRBV3-1 (or the pseudogene TRBV3-2) and TRBJ2-2, with no clear D. This CDR3 is built from 15 residues. In germline, CDR1 is LGHDT, CDR2 YNNKEL (reference sequence). Deletions cut 0 bases from V and 7 bases from J, with 12 bases between. The chain's CDR3 is CASSQDTEVGGELFF. For the CDR3, the DNA is TGTGCCAGCAGCCAAGATACCGAAGTCGGCGGGGAGCTGTTTTTT.

The genes are TRBV24-1 and TRBJ1-4; 9 positions agree with TRBD1. The CDR3 contains 16 residues. CDR1 and CDR2 from the germline V gene are KGHDR and SFDVKD. With V trimmed by 3 bases and J by 3 bases, 4 bases remained unmatched. The CDR3 protein is CATSDTRQGANEKLFF. In DNA form, the CDR3 reads TGTGCCACCAGTGATACCCGACAGGGGGCTAATGAAAAACTGTTTTTT.

This clone was seen a handful of times. The same CDR3 also results from other DNA sequences found in this sample. The chain links TRBV19 to TRBJ2-3; D gene uncertain. V lost 5 bases and J lost 0, with 3 bases in between. In germline, CDR1 is LNHDA, CDR2 SQIVND (reference sequence). This CDR3 has 12 amino acids. The CDR3 region is CASSLSTDTQYF. Here the CDR3 DNA reads TGTGCCAGTAGTCTCAGCACAGATACGCAGTATTTT.

This chain connects TRBV7-2 to TRBJ2-7; TRBD2 matches at 7 bases. Germline CDR1 reads SGHTA; CDR2 reads FQGNSA. The CDR3 has 15 amino acids. After removal of 5 bases from V and 0 bases from J, the junction contained 7 bases not matched to a gene. Here the CDR3 reads CASSGRGGSSYEQYF. The CDR3 DNA follows: TGTGCCAGCAGCGGTCGTGGCGGGAGCTCCTACGAGCAGTACTTC.

In DNA, the CDR3 is TGTGCCATCAGTGAGTCGATCGGTGCGGGGGGGGCCTACGAGCAGTACTTC. Its translation: CAISESIGAGGAYEQYF. The chain carries TRBV10-3 and TRBJ2-7; TRBD2 matches 9 bases. The CDR3 has 17 amino acids. With V trimmed by 0 bases and J by 2 bases, 8 bases remained unmatched. Germline assignment: CDR1 ENHRY and CDR2 SYGVKD.

The chain joins TRBV7-3 to TRBJ1-2; TRBD1 might be the D (5 bases). Trimming stripped 2 bases from V and 10 bases from J, with 17 bases between. CDR1 and CDR2 (germline): SGHTA, FQGTGA. The CDR3 covers 14 residues. CDR3 DNA: TGTGCCAGCAGCTTACGGGGGACGACGGGAGACTACACCTTC. Translating it yields CASSLRGTTGDYTF.

The V gene is TRBV27, the J gene TRBJ2-7; 8 bases align to TRBD1. V trimming: 6 bases; J trimming: 2 bases; junction bases outside the gene matches: 3. Germline assignment: CDR1 MNHEY and CDR2 SMNVEV (reference sequence). This CDR3 is built from 13 residues. CDR3 amino acids: CASSSDRAYEQYF. CDR3 sequence (DNA): TGTGCCAGCAGCTCGGACAGGGCCTACGAGCAGTACTTC.

The genes are TRBV5-1 and TRBJ2-7, with D perhaps matching TRBD1 (6 bases). The germline CDR1 and CDR2 sequences are SGHRS and YFSETQ. Trimming left V 5 bases short and J 6 bases short, with 18 bases between. The CDR3 has 14 amino acids. As DNA, the CDR3 is TGCGCCAGCAGATCCATGGGGGCAGCGCCCGAGCAGTACTTC. This encodes CASRSMGAAPEQYF.

The V gene is TRBV7-8, the J gene TRBJ2-5; TRBD2 matches at 10 bases. Trimming removed 5 bases from V and 2 bases from J; junction bases left unmatched: 2. The CDR3 totals 14 residues. The germline V gene encodes CDR1 SGHVS and CDR2 FQNEAQ. CDR3 loop: CASSVLAGQETQYF. CDR3 nucleotide sequence: TGTGCCAGCAGCGTACTAGCGGGGCAAGAGACCCAGTACTTC.

This clone came up once. The chain is built from TRBV7-2 and TRBJ1-5; TRBD1 matches at 10 bases. Germline CDR1 is SGHTA and CDR2 is FQGNSA. V shed 5 bases, J shed 9 bases, and the junction held 7 bases outside the gene matches. The CDR3 sequence is 14 residues long. The CDR3 loop reads CASSPRTGGWPQHF. CDR3 sequence (DNA): TGTGCCAGCAGCCCGAGGACAGGGGGGTGGCCCCAGCATTTT.